Below are 28 T cell receptor beta chains sequenced from a single sample in a study of blood T cell repertoires in COVID-19. Assay: immunoSEQ multiplex PCR; the TCRdb copy retains only in-frame clones and omits some. The table shows about 210,000 clones, with roughly 85% occurring only once. Specimen: peripheral blood. These receptors all come from a woman aged 80 or older with acute or convalescent COVID-19.

The chain uses TRBV4-3 and TRBJ1-2; D remains ambiguous. V dropped 4 bases and J dropped 5 bases, with 11 bases sitting between them. CDR1 and CDR2 from the germline V gene are LGHNA and YSLEER. The CDR3 has 13 amino acids. CDR3 protein: CASSLGGTYGYTF. Written as DNA, the CDR3 is TGCGCCAGCAGCCTAGGCGGAACGTATGGCTACACCTTC.

This clone was seen ten or more times. The chain is built from TRBV5-1 and TRBJ1-1; TRBD1 might be the D (6 bases). The CDR3 runs 12 residues. In germline, CDR1 is SGHRS, CDR2 YFSETQ. V was trimmed by 2 bases and J by 6 bases, leaving 8 bases between them. The CDR3 DNA is TGCGCCAGCAGCTTACCAGGGGCTGAAGCTTTCTTT. Encoded protein: CASSLPGAEAFF.

This clone was recorded a few times. The V call is TRBV6-8, the J call TRBJ2-3; 7 nucleotides agree with TRBD2. J lost 2 bases, V lost 2 bases, and 10 bases had no gene match. CDR1 is MNHGY and CDR2 is SAAAGT in the germline V gene. The CDR3 is made up of 17 amino acids. The CDR3 region has the DNA TGTGCCAGCAGTTACGCCGGAGGAGCGGGACTCACAGATACGCAGTATTTT. Residues: CASSYAGGAGLTDTQYF.

The chain uses TRBV30 and TRBJ2-1; the match to TRBD2 covers 8 bases. V shed 2 bases and J 4 bases; nucleotides not matched to a gene: 4. The CDR3 is 14 residues long. Germline V CDR1 and CDR2: GTSNPN, SVGIG (reference sequence). CDR3 bases: TGTGCCTGGAGTAGGCTAGCGGGTTACAATGAGCAGTTCTTC. Residues: CAWSRLAGYNEQFF.

CDR3 region: CASSRDTGQLKQYF. In DNA, the CDR3 is TGTGCCAGCAGCCGGGACACAGGTCAGTTGAAGCAGTACTTC. The J gene is TRBJ2-7, the V gene TRBV28, with D possibly being TRBD1 (6 bases). This CDR3 has 14 amino acids. Germline V gene lookup returns CDR1 MDHEN and CDR2 SYDVKM. Trimming cost V 6 bases and J 8 bases, with 20 bases left between them. The complete variable domain, with remaining parts taken from reference TRBV28 and TRBJ2-7, reads DVKVTQSSRYLVKRTGEKVFLECVQDMDHENMFWYRQDPGLGLRLIYFSYDVKMKEKGDIPEGYSVSREKKERFSLILESASTNQTSMYLCASSRDTGQLKQYFGPGTRLTVT.

The chain couples TRBV7-2 to TRBJ2-5, with 11 bases aligning to TRBD1. The J segment lost 5 bases and the V segment lost 4 bases, leaving 3 bases of the junction unmatched. The CDR3 is 14 residues long. Per the germline V gene, CDR1 is SGHTA and CDR2 is FQGNSA. The CDR3 nucleotides read TGTGCCAGCAGCTCCCGGGACAGGGGGGAGACCCAGTACTTC. It yields the protein CASSSRDRGETQYF. Supplemented by reference TRBV7-2 and TRBJ2-5, the full variable domain reads GAGVSQSPSNKVTEKGKDVELRCDPISGHTALYWYRQSLGQGLEFLIYFQGNSAPDKSGLPSDRFSAERTGGSVSTLTIQRTQQEDSAVYLCASSSRDRGETQYFGPGTRLLVL.

The chain has TRBV19 and TRBJ1-2; no clear D gene. Trimming pared 2 bases from V and 8 bases from J, leaving 12 bases between. Germline CDR1 and CDR2: LNHDA and SQIVND (reference sequence). The CDR3 length is 13 residues. The CDR3 spells CASSIIGPSGYTF. The CDR3 bases are TGTGCCAGTAGTATAATTGGCCCTAGCGGCTACACCTTC.

V and J are TRBV5-6 and TRBJ2-1; D unresolved. The CDR3 consists of 16 residues. V lost 0 bases and J lost 0, with 10 bases in between. Germline CDR1 is SGHDT and CDR2 is YYEEEE. CDR3 nucleotide sequence: TGTGCCAGCAGCTTGGTAACAGCCAACTCCTACAATGAGCAGTTCTTC. Its protein is CASSLVTANSYNEQFF.

This clone appeared once. This chain links TRBV6-5 with TRBJ1-1, with D perhaps matching TRBD1 (5 bases). Looked up from germline, CDR1 is MNHEY and CDR2 is SVGAGI. V lost 0 bases and J 11 bases, leaving 13 bases between the germline ends. The CDR3 is 13 amino acids. CDR3 sequence (DNA): TGTGCCAGCAGTTACTCGGGAGGGGCACGGGCTTTCTTT. It specifies CASSYSGGARAFF.

In this sample, this clone turned up a few times. This chain joins TRBV27 and TRBJ1-1; TRBD1 matches at 10 bases. The junction had 7 bases not matched to a gene; V was cut back by 5 bases and J by 1 base. Germline V lookup: CDR1 MNHEY, CDR2 SMNVEV (reference sequence). CDR3 size: 16 residues. The CDR3 DNA reads as TGTGCCAGCAGTCCCGACAGGGGGCGAGGGAACACTGAAGCTTTCTTT. It translates to CASSPDRGRGNTEAFF.

The J gene is TRBJ2-3, the V gene TRBV18, with D uncertain. Between the trimmed V and J ends, which lost 2 bases and 5 bases, there was a span of 14 bases. The CDR3 is 15 residues long. The germline gives CDR1 KGHSH, CDR2 LQKENI. CDR3 amino acids: CASSPIRDLEDTQYF. The CDR3 nucleotides read TGTGCCAGCTCACCAATTCGAGATCTAGAAGATACGCAGTATTTT.

This chain connects TRBV18 to TRBJ2-2, with 13 bases identical to TRBD2. In germline, CDR1 is KGHSH, CDR2 LQKENI. This CDR3 has 17 residues. The V and J ends lost 7 bases and 6 bases, in that order; junction bases with no gene match: 11. CDR3 nucleotides: TGTGCCAGCTTCCCAGGACTAGCGGGAGTTGGTCCCGGGGAGCTGTTTTTT. Protein product: CASFPGLAGVGPGELFF.

This clone occurred once. The V call is TRBV5-1, the J call TRBJ2-1, with TRBD1 identical over 7 bases. From germline, CDR1 is SGHRS and CDR2 YFSETQ. V trimming: 3 bases; J trimming: 10 bases; junction bases outside the gene matches: 10. The length of the CDR3 is 14 residues. The CDR3 region is CASSSGQVAYEQFF. In DNA form, the CDR3 reads TGCGCCAGCAGCTCAGGACAGGTCGCCTACGAGCAGTTCTTC.

The chain links TRBV4-3 to TRBJ1-3; D is unresolved. V dropped 4 bases and J dropped 2 bases, with 12 bases sitting between them. This CDR3 region has 15 residues. Looked up from germline, CDR1 is LGHNA and CDR2 is YSLEER. CDR3 amino acids: CASSLSSRAGNTIYF. DNA of the CDR3: TGCGCCAGCAGCCTCTCCAGTCGTGCTGGAAACACCATATATTTT.

The V call is TRBV4-3, the J call TRBJ1-5; the D is unclear. Trimming took 0 bases from V and 0 from J, leaving 12 bases between them. This CDR3 is 17 amino acids long. Germline-derived CDR1 and CDR2 are LGHNA and YSLEER. The CDR3 protein is CASSQDLTAYSNQPQHF. In nucleotides, the CDR3 is TGCGCCAGCAGCCAAGATTTAACAGCCTATAGCAATCAGCCCCAGCATTTT.

The chain employs TRBV7-2 and TRBJ1-5; D may be TRBD1 (5 bases). The V and J ends lost 1 base and 2 bases respectively, with 12 bases between them. Germline CDR1 SGHTA, CDR2 FQGNSA. This CDR3 comprises 16 residues. CDR3 sequence: CASSLGIGDGNQPQHF. The CDR3 DNA is TGTGCCAGCAGCTTAGGAATAGGGGATGGCAATCAGCCCCAGCATTTT.

The chain carries TRBV7-2 and TRBJ1-1, with 7 positions matching TRBD1. The length of the CDR3 is 16 residues. V lost 5 bases to trimming and J lost 3 bases; unmatched junction nucleotides: 12. Germline V gives CDR1 SGHTA, CDR2 FQGNSA. CDR3 protein: CASSPSRFRGDTEAFF. The DNA of the CDR3 is TGTGCCAGCAGCCCCTCGAGGTTCAGGGGGGACACTGAAGCTTTCTTT. Filled out from reference TRBV7-2 and TRBJ1-1, the complete variable domain reads GAGVSQSPSNKVTEKGKDVELRCDPISGHTALYWYRQSLGQGLEFLIYFQGNSAPDKSGLPSDRFSAERTGGSVSTLTIQRTQQEDSAVYLCASSPSRFRGDTEAFFGQGTRLTVV.

V is TRBV9 and J is TRBJ1-6; TRBD1 matches 9 bases. V shed 1 base, J shed 10 bases, and the junction held 9 bases outside the gene matches. This CDR3 has 16 amino acids. The germline V gene has CDR1 SGDLS and CDR2 YYNGEE. The CDR3 loop is CASSVYGDRVGSPLHF. In DNA form, the CDR3 reads TGTGCCAGCAGCGTATACGGGGACAGGGTAGGGTCACCCCTCCACTTT.

The genes are TRBV7-9 and TRBJ2-6; perhaps TRBD2 as D (6 bases). The germline V gene encodes CDR1 SEHNR and CDR2 FQNEAQ (reference sequence). The CDR3 covers 17 residues. V lost 5 bases to trimming and J lost 2 bases, with 16 bases between them. The CDR3 loop is CASSRRGAGAGANVLTF. The CDR3, as DNA: TGTGCCAGCAGCCGCCGCGGGGCTGGGGCTGGGGCCAACGTCCTGACTTTC.

Regarding this clone: At one boundary the junction diverges from the germline segment, which might be a read error. V is TRBV7-7 and J is TRBJ2-2; 9 positions match TRBD2. The V gene's germline CDR1 is SSHAT and CDR2 FNYEAQ (reference sequence). This CDR3 is built from 15 residues. The CDR3 DNA sequence: TGTGCTAGCAGCTTAGTAATAGCGGGAGCCGGGGAGCTGTTTTTT. Its protein product is CASSLVIAGAGELFF.

This clone showed up just a few times. V usage is TRBV11-3 and J usage is TRBJ1-1; TRBD1 matches 8 bases. This CDR3 has 13 amino acids. The J segment lost 3 bases and the V segment lost 3 bases, leaving 0 bases of the junction unmatched. CDR1 and CDR2 (germline): SGHNT, YENEEA. CDR3 sequence: CASSLTGDTEAFF. CDR3 nucleotide sequence: TGTGCCAGCAGCTTGACAGGGGACACTGAAGCTTTCTTT. The whole variable domain, filled in from reference TRBV11-3 and TRBJ1-1, reads EAGVVQSPRYKIIEKKQPVAFWCNPISGHNTLYWYLQNLGQGPELLIRYENEEAVDDSQLPKDRFSAERLKGVDSTLKIQPAELGDSAVYLCASSLTGDTEAFFGQGTRLTVV.

The gene calls are TRBV5-1 and TRBJ1-2; 9 bases are shared with TRBD1. CDR1 SGHRS and CDR2 YFSETQ come from the germline V gene. This CDR3 has 17 amino acids. The V gene end was trimmed by 4 bases and the J gene end by 3 bases; junction bases not matched to a gene: 13. The CDR3 region has the DNA TGCGCCAGCAGCCGAGGGACAGGGCGAAATCAGGACTATGGCTACACCTTC. Encoded protein: CASSRGTGRNQDYGYTF.

The chain is built from TRBV19 and TRBJ2-1, with 11 bases identical to TRBD1. This CDR3 is 13 amino acids long. Trimming took 4 bases from V and 10 from J; bases not matched to a gene: 3. In germline, CDR1 is LNHDA, CDR2 SQIVND (reference sequence). The CDR3 is CASSTRTGGEQFF. The CDR3 bases are TGTGCCAGTAGTACCCGGACAGGGGGCGAGCAGTTCTTC.

The chain carries TRBV5-1 and TRBJ1-1; TRBD1 matches at 7 bases. Germline CDR1 SGHRS, CDR2 YFSETQ. The CDR3 runs to 16 residues. The trim removed 4 bases at V and 1 base at J, leaving 10 bases unmatched. For the CDR3, the DNA is TGCGCCAGCAGCACCCGACAGGGCGCGCGGAACACTGAAGCTTTCTTT. This encodes CASSTRQGARNTEAFF.

Here the CDR3 DNA reads TGTGCCAGCAGCTCCAACCCGGGACAGGGTGCTTCACCCCTCCACTTT. Translated: CASSSNPGQGASPLHF. The gene calls are TRBV11-2 and TRBJ1-6, with 9 bases identical to TRBD1. Germline-derived CDR1 and CDR2 are SGHAT and FQNNGV. The V segment lost 4 bases and the J segment 9 bases; nucleotides outside the gene matches: 10. The CDR3 spans 16 residues.

The rearrangement uses TRBV7-9 and TRBJ2-1; D gene ambiguous. Per germline, CDR1 SEHNR and CDR2 FQNEAQ (reference sequence). Trimming pared 5 bases from V and 1 base from J, leaving 12 bases between. This CDR3 is 15 amino acids long. The CDR3 loop reads CASSPGSRSYNEQFF. The CDR3 bases are TGTGCCAGCAGCCCCGGTTCGCGGTCCTACAATGAGCAGTTCTTC. Supplemented by reference TRBV7-9 and TRBJ2-1, the full variable domain reads DTGVSQNPRHKITKRGQNVTFRCDPISEHNRLYWYRQTLGQGPEFLTYFQNEAQLEKSRLLSDRFSAERPKGSFSTLEIQRTEQGDSAMYLCASSPGSRSYNEQFFGPGTRLTVL.

This clone was picked up one time. The chain links TRBV5-1 to TRBJ2-1, with TRBD2 identical over 15 bases. Germline V lookup: CDR1 SGHRS, CDR2 YFSETQ. The CDR3 totals 15 residues. Trimming at V came to 3 bases and at J to 7 bases, leaving 2 bases not matched to a gene. Written as DNA, the CDR3 is TGCGCCAGCAGCTCCGGGACTAGCGGGAGGAATGAGCAGTTCTTC. This translates into CASSSGTSGRNEQFF.

The rearrangement uses TRBV25-1 and TRBJ1-1, with TRBD1 matching over 8 bases. V dropped 1 base and J dropped 1; count of bases not matched to a gene: 5. The CDR3 length is 16 residues. Looked up from germline, CDR1 is MGHDK and CDR2 is SYGVNS. CDR3 DNA sequence: TGTGCCAGCAGTGAATTAGGACAGGGCACGAACACTGAAGCTTTCTTT. This gives the protein CASSELGQGTNTEAFF.